Listed below are T cell receptor beta chains from one sample, sequenced in a study of blood T cells in healthy people across ages. TCRdb recomputed calls from the 5' RACE reads with MiXCR, one row per CDR3 protein. The sample includes 1,800,000 or so distinct CDR3 sequences, about two fifths seen only once; the top ten take 23%. Sequencing was performed on blood. Every receptor here comes from a human donor in good health. Both conserved end residues are part of each CDR3. Fields, in order: clone size, CDR3 length, D gene, J gene, V gene, CDR3 DNA, CDR3 protein. The D gene is left open where the match is weak. Only some rows state a clone size, as once, few, many or a class for expanded clones.

clone_size: few
cdr3_length: 16
d_call: TRBD1
j_call: TRBJ1-1
v_call: TRBV7-7
cdr3_nt: TGTGCCAGCAGCCTCCATCGGACAGGGTCGAGGACTGAAGCTTTCTTT
cdr3_aa: CASSLHRTGSRTEAFF

clone_size: -
cdr3_length: 14
d_call: -
j_call: TRBJ2-7
v_call: TRBV6-5
cdr3_nt: TGTGCCAGCAGCTACACACAGGGATTGAACGAGCAGTACTTC
cdr3_aa: CASSYTQGLNEQYF

clone_size: few
cdr3_length: 16
d_call: TRBD1
j_call: TRBJ2-7
v_call: TRBV7-9
cdr3_nt: TGTGCCAGCAGCTGGACCGGGACAGGGGATTCCTACGAGCAGTACTTC
cdr3_aa: CASSWTGTGDSYEQYF

clone_size: few
cdr3_length: 15
d_call: TRBD1
j_call: TRBJ1-2
v_call: TRBV4-3
cdr3_nt: TGCGCCAGCAGCCAATTACCGGGACAGGGTGCTGGCTACACCTTC
cdr3_aa: CASSQLPGQGAGYTF

clone_size: -
cdr3_length: 13
d_call: TRBD1
j_call: TRBJ2-1
v_call: TRBV10-3
cdr3_nt: TGTGCCATCGGTCCCGGGACAGAGAATGAGCAGTTCTTC
cdr3_aa: CAIGPGTENEQFF

clone_size: few
cdr3_length: 15
d_call: TRBD1
j_call: TRBJ1-1
v_call: TRBV13
cdr3_nt: TGTGCCAGCAGCTTTACAGGGGGTGAGGGTACTGAAGCTTTCTTT
cdr3_aa: CASSFTGGEGTEAFF

clone_size: -
cdr3_length: 15
d_call: TRBD1
j_call: TRBJ2-2
v_call: TRBV25-1
cdr3_nt: TGTGCCAGCTGCGCCGGGACAGGGGAAAGCGGGGAGCTGTTTTTT
cdr3_aa: CASCAGTGESGELFF

clone_size: -
cdr3_length: 11
d_call: -
j_call: TRBJ2-5
v_call: TRBV5-1
cdr3_nt: TGCGTCAGCAGCCCAGGAGAGACCCAGTACTTC
cdr3_aa: CVSSPGETQYF

clone_size: few
cdr3_length: 16
d_call: -
j_call: TRBJ1-2
v_call: TRBV9
cdr3_nt: TGTGCCAGCAGCGTAGGGGGAGCCGGGACAAGCTATGGCTACACCTTC
cdr3_aa: CASSVGGAGTSYGYTF

clone_size: -
cdr3_length: 14
d_call: TRBD1
j_call: TRBJ2-2
v_call: TRBV27
cdr3_nt: TGTGCCAGCAGAACCCAGGGGGCGGGCGGGGAGCTGTTTTTT
cdr3_aa: CASRTQGAGGELFF

clone_size: few
cdr3_length: 18
d_call: -
j_call: TRBJ2-1
v_call: TRBV7-3
cdr3_nt: TGTGCCAGCAGCTTAAGGGGCGGGGTGGAACGGGGAAGGAATGAGCAGTTCTTC
cdr3_aa: CASSLRGGVERGRNEQFF

clone_size: many
cdr3_length: 14
d_call: TRBD2
j_call: TRBJ2-1
v_call: TRBV7-9
cdr3_nt: TGTGCCAGCAGCTTAGTAGCGGGGGACAATGAGCAGTTCTTC
cdr3_aa: CASSLVAGDNEQFF

clone_size: -
cdr3_length: 13
d_call: -
j_call: TRBJ2-1
v_call: TRBV29-1
cdr3_nt: TGCAGCGTAGGGTCTACCAACTACAATGAGCAGTTCTTC
cdr3_aa: CSVGSTNYNEQFF

clone_size: -
cdr3_length: 15
d_call: -
j_call: TRBJ2-7
v_call: TRBV7-6
cdr3_nt: TGTGCCAGCAGCCATCAGCGGGCCCTCTCCTACGAGCAGTACTTC
cdr3_aa: CASSHQRALSYEQYF

clone_size: few
cdr3_length: 14
d_call: TRBD1
j_call: TRBJ1-1
v_call: TRBV15
cdr3_nt: TGTGCCACCATGACAGGGGGGACGGGTACTGAAGCTTTCTTT
cdr3_aa: CATMTGGTGTEAFF

clone_size: few
cdr3_length: 14
d_call: TRBD1
j_call: TRBJ2-1
v_call: TRBV7-2
cdr3_nt: TGTGCCAGCAGCTTCCCCGGGACAGGGAATGAGCAGTTCTTC
cdr3_aa: CASSFPGTGNEQFF

clone_size: -
cdr3_length: 15
d_call: TRBD1
j_call: TRBJ2-7
v_call: TRBV7-3
cdr3_nt: TGTGCCAGCAGCTCCCCCGACAGGGGGATCTACGAGCAGTACTTC
cdr3_aa: CASSSPDRGIYEQYF

clone_size: few
cdr3_length: 15
d_call: TRBD1
j_call: TRBJ1-2
v_call: TRBV6-2/TRBV6-3
cdr3_nt: TGTGCCAGCAGCATTGGACAGGGGATTAACTATGGCTACACCTTC
cdr3_aa: CASSIGQGINYGYTF

clone_size: -
cdr3_length: 17
d_call: TRBD1
j_call: TRBJ2-1
v_call: TRBV24-1
cdr3_nt: TGTGCCACCAGTGATCAGACAGGGGGGATATCCTACAATGAGCAGTTCTTC
cdr3_aa: CATSDQTGGISYNEQFF